This T cell receptor beta chain was captured by sequencing in a study of T cell repertoires in cytomegalovirus infection. Overall study context: Both CMV infection and a matching HLA type were indicated by public TCR beta signatures. Study observations and caveats: People with CMV and the relevant HLA were identified by cumulative public TCR beta family frequency.

A few counts support this clonotype. Its target is unknown. One end of the junction is discordant with germline, which a read error may explain. Via MiXCR, TCRdb re-called the reads, giving one row per CDR3 protein. This sample has some 500,000 distinct CDR3 sequences; around a third occur once, and the top ten carry roughly 16%. Germline V gene sequence: CDR1 LNHDA, CDR2 SQIVND (reference sequence). The CDR3 spans 18 residues. The source is a human donor in good health (CMV status not recorded). Some clones in this sample may be carry-over from other donors' samples. The material sequenced was cultured PBMCs, taken from culture after CMV antigen stimulation. This chain joins TRBV19 and TRBJ2-2; 9 bases agree with TRBD1. The CDR3 DNA sequence: TGTGCCAGTAGTATGGATTCGGTTGGGACAGGGAACGCCGGGGAGCTGTTTTTT. It encodes CASSMDSVGTGNAGELFF.